One T cell receptor beta chain is described in this entry. Its antigen is unidentified. These data originate in a study of T cell responses to AZD1222 COVID-19 vaccine. Study-wide results and limits: Reportedly, nearly half the spike-specific TCRs target unmutated variant regions. The study identified only a handful of AZD1222 recipients as seropositive at baseline. All repertoire sampling was performed exclusively after the peak T cell response.

Here immunoSEQ multiplex PCR was the method, and the copy in TCRdb shows in-frame clones only, minus some. Of around 200,000 clones in the sample, roughly 93% were seen once. This CDR3 has 16 residues. The trim removed 4 bases at V and 6 bases at J, leaving 6 bases unmatched. In germline, CDR1 is SGHKS, CDR2 YYEKEE (reference sequence). This rearrangement joins TRBV5-5 to TRBJ2-1, with 14 positions matching TRBD2. The origin of this receptor is an adult in good health. Material: peripheral blood, obtained on day 0 of AZD1222 vaccination. In nucleotides, the CDR3 is TGTGCCAGCAGCGGGGGGACTAGCGGGAGATTCAATGAGCAGTTCTTC. Translated: CASSGGTSGRFNEQFF.